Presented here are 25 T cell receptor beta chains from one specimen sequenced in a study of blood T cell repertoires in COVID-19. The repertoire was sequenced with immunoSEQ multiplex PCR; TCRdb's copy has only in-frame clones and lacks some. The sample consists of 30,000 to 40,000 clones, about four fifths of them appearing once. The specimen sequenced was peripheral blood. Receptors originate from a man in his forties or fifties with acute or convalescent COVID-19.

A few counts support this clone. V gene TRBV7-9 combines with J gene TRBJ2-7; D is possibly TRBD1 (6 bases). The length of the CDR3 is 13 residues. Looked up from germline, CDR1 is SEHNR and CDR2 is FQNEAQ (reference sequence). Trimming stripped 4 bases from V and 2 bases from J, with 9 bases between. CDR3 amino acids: CASSSGVTYEQYF. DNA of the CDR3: TGTGCCAGCAGCTCAGGGGTTACCTACGAGCAGTACTTC.

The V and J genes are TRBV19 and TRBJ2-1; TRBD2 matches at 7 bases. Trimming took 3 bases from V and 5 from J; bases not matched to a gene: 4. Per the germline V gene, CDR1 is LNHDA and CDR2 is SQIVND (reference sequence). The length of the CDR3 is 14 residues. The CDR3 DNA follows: TGTGCCAGTAGTATTGCGGGAGTAAACAATGAGCAGTTCTTC. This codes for CASSIAGVNNEQFF.

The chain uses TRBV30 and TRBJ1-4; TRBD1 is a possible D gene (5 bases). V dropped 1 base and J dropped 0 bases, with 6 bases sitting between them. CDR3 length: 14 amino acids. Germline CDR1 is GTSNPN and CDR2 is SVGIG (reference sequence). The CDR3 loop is CAWSAGATNEKLFF. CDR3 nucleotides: TGTGCCTGGAGTGCGGGGGCAACTAATGAAAAACTGTTTTTT.

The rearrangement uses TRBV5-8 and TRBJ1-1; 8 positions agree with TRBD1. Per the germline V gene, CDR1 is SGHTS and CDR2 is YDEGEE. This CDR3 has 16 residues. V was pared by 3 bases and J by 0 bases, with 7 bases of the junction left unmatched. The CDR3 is CASSSDRGWLNTEAFF. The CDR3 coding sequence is TGTGCCAGCAGCTCAGACAGGGGATGGTTGAACACTGAAGCTTTCTTT.

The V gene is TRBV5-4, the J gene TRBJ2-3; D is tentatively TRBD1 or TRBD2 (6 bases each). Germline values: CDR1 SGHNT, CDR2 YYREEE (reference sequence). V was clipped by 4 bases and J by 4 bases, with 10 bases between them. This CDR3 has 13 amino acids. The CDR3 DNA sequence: TGTGCCAGCAGCCTGGGGGGCGCAGATACGCAGTATTTT. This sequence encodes CASSLGGADTQYF.

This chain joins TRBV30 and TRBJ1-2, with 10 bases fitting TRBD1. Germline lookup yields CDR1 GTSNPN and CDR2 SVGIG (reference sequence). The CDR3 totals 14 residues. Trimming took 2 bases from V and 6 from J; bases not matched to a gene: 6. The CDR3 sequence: CAWSWDRGYDGYTF. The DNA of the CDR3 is TGTGCCTGGAGTTGGGACAGGGGATATGATGGCTACACCTTC. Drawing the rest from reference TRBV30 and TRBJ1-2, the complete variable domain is SQTIHQWPATLVQPVGSPLSLECTVEGTSNPNLYWYRQAAGRGLQLLFYSVGIGQISSEVPQNLSASRPQDRQFILSSKKLLLSDSGFYLCAWSWDRGYDGYTFGSGTRLTVV.

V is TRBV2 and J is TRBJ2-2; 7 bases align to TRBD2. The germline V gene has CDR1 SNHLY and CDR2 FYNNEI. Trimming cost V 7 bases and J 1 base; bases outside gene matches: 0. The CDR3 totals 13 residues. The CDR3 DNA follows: TGTGCCAGCACGGGGGGGAACACCGGGGAGCTGTTTTTT. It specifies CASTGGNTGELFF.

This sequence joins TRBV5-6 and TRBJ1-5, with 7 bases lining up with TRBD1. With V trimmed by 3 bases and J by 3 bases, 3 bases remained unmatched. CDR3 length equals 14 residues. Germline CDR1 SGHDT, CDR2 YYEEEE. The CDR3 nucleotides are TGTGCCAGCAGCTATACAGGGGCCAATCAGCCCCAGCATTTT. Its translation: CASSYTGANQPQHF.

CDR3 in amino acids: CASSDSTGGSTGELFF. The CDR3 DNA sequence: TGTGCCAGCAGCGATTCGACAGGGGGCAGCACCGGGGAGCTGTTTTTT. V gene TRBV9 combines with J gene TRBJ2-2, with 10 bases lining up with TRBD1. The trim removed 3 bases at V and 4 bases at J, leaving 6 bases unmatched. CDR3 length: 16 amino acids. Germline V gene lookup returns CDR1 SGDLS and CDR2 YYNGEE.

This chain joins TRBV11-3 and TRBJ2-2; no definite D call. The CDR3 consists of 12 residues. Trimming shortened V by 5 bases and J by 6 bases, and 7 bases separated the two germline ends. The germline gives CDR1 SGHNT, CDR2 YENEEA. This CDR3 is CASSPRAGELFF. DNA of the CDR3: TGTGCCAGCAGCCCACGAGCCGGGGAGCTGTTTTTT.

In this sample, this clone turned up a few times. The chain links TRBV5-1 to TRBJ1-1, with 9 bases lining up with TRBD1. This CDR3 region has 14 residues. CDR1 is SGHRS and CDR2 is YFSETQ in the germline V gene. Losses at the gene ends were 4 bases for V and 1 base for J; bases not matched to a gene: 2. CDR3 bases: TGCGCCAGCAGCCCGGACAGGGGGAACACTGAAGCTTTCTTT. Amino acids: CASSPDRGNTEAFF.

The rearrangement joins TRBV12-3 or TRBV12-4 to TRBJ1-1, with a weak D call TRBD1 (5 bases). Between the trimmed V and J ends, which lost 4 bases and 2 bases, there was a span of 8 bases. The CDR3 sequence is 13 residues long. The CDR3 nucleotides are TGTGCCAGCAGTTCCAGGGTAAACACTGAAGCTTTCTTT. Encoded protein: CASSSRVNTEAFF.

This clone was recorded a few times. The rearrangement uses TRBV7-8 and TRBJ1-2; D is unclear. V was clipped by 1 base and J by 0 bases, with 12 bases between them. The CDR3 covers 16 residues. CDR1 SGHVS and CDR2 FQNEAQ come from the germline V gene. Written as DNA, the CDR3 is TGTGCCAGCAGCTTAGTTGGAGGACCAACTAACTATGGCTACACCTTC. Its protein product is CASSLVGGPTNYGYTF.

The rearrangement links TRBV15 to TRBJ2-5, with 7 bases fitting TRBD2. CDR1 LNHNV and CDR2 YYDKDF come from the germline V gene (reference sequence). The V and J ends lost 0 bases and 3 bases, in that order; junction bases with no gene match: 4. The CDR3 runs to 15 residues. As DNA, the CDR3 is TGTGCCACCAGCAGAGATTGGGAGGGGAAAGAGACCCAGTACTTC. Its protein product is CATSRDWEGKETQYF.

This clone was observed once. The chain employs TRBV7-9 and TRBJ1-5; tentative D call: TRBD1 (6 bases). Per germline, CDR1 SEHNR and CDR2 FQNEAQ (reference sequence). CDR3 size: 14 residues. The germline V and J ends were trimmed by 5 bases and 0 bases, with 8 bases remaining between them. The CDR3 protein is CASSTGYSNQPQHF. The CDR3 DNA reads TGTGCCAGCAGCACAGGGTATAGCAATCAGCCCCAGCATTTT.

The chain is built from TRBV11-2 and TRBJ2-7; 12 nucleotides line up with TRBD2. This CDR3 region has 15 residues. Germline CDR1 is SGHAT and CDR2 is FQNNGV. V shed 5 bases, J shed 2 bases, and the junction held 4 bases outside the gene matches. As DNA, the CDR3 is TGTGCCAGCAGCGAGGGACTAGCGGGTCCCTACGAGCAGTACTTC. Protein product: CASSEGLAGPYEQYF.

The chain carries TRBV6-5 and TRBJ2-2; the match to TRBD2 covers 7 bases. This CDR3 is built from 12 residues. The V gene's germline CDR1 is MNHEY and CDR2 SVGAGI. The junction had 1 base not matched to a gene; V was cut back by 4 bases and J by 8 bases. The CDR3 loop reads CASSSLAGELFF. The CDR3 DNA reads TGTGCCAGCAGTTCACTAGCGGGGGAGCTGTTTTTT.

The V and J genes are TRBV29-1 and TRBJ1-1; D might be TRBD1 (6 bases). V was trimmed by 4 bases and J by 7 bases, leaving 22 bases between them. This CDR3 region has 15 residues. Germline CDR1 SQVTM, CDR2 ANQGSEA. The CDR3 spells CSVANFVDSRGEAFF. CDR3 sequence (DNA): TGCAGCGTTGCCAACTTCGTGGACAGTCGGGGTGAAGCTTTCTTT.

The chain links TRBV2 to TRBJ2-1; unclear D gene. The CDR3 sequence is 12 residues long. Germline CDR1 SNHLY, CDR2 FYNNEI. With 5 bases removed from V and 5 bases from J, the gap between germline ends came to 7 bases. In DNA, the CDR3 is TGTGCCAGCAGTCAGGATGACAATGAGCAGTTCTTC. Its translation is CASSQDDNEQFF.

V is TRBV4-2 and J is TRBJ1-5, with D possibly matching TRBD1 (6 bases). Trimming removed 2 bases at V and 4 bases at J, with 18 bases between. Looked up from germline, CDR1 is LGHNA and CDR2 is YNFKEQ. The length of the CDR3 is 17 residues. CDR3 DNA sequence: TGTGCCAGCAGCCAACCGGGACACAGTCCGTTGAATCAGCCCCAGCATTTT. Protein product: CASSQPGHSPLNQPQHF.

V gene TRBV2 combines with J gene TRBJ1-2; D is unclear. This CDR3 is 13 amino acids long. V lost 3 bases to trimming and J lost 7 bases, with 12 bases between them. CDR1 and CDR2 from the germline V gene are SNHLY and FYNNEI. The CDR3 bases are TGTGCCAGCAGTGACTCATACCGGGGTGGCTACACCTTC. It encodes CASSDSYRGGYTF.

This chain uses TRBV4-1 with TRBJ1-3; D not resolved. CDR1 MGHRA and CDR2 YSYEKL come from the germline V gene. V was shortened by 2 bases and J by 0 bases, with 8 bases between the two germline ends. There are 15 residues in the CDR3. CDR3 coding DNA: TGCGCCAGCAGCCAACAGGACTCCTCTGGAAACACCATATATTTT. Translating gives CASSQQDSSGNTIYF.

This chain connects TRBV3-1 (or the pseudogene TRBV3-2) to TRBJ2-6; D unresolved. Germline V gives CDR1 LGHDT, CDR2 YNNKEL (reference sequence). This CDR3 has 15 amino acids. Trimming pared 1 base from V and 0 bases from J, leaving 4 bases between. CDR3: CASSQALSGANVLTF. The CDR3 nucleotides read TGTGCCAGCAGCCAAGCCCTCTCTGGGGCCAACGTCCTGACTTTC.

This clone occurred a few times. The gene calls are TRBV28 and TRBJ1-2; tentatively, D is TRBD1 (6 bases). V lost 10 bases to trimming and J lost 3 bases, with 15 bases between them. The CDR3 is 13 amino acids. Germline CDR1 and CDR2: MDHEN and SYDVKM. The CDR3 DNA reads TGTGCCACCATTGGGGGGGCTGACTATGGCTACACCTTC. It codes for CATIGGADYGYTF.

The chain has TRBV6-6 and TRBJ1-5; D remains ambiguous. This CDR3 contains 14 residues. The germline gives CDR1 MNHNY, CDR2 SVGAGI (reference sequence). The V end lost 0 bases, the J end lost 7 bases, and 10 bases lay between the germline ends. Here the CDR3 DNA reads TGTGCCAGCAGTTACTCTGAGAGTCTGCAGCCCCAGCATTTT. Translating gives CASSYSESLQPQHF.